This T cell receptor (beta chain) came from a study of T cells in Graves' hyperthyroidism and ophthalmopathy. Study information: The authors collected peripheral blood at initial diagnosis, before any treatment.

RNA transcripts gave rise to amplified TCR beta CDR3 regions. An initial round of RT-PCR targeting the TCR CDR3 relied on the HTBI primer set. TCRdb reprocessed the multiplex PCR reads with MiXCR, giving one entry per CDR3 protein. The sample contains 250,000 or so distinct CDR3 sequences, nearly 15% of which appear only once. Newly diagnosed patients aged 18 to 65 had hyperthyroidism of under 2 months' duration. Used for diagnoses were clinical symptoms, serum thyroxine and TRAb, thyroid ultrasound and orbital computed tomography. Blood was obtained at the first hyperthyroidism diagnosis, which preceded any ophthalmopathy symptoms. Material for sequencing was blood. This clonotype originated in a woman between 45 and 60 years old with Graves' hyperthyroidism that later progressed to Graves' ophthalmopathy.

The CDR3 loop is CASSLSSEYGYTF. In DNA form, the CDR3 reads TGCGCCAGCAGCTTGAGTAGTGAGTATGGCTACACCTTC. The V call is TRBV5-1, the J call TRBJ1-2; the D is unclear. There are 13 residues in the CDR3. Germline-derived CDR1 and CDR2 are SGHRS and YFSETQ. Trimming cost V 1 base and J 5 bases, with 9 bases left between them.